This T cell receptor (beta chain) was sequenced for a study of shared clonotypes between healthy human individuals. The study, taken as a whole, reports: Apart from blood, nothing was sampled; tissue repertoires likely differ. Read depth was anticipated to influence clonotype sharing among donors.

Around 90 million PBMCs per unsorted sample were used for genomic DNA. About this clone itself: Its antigen remains unidentified.

Germline V gives CDR1 SGHNT, CDR2 YYREEE (reference sequence). Trimming cost V 4 bases and J 9 bases; bases outside gene matches: 13. This CDR3 spans 15 amino acids. The assay was immunoSEQ multiplex PCR, and TCRdb's table has in-frame clones only and misses some. The data hold about 99,000 clones, with around 47% observed a single time. This clonotype originated in a woman aged 40 to 50 in good health. Some clones in this sample may be carry-over from other donors' samples. The V call is TRBV5-4, the J call TRBJ2-1; 7 bases fit TRBD2. Sequenced input: PBMCs. CDR3 sequence: CASSPWEGPTSEQFF. CDR3 nucleotide sequence: TGTGCCAGCAGCCCCTGGGAGGGCCCTACAAGTGAGCAGTTCTTC.